What follows describes a single TCR beta chain. TCR beta CDR3 amplification used RNA transcripts. RT-PCR was first run with HTBI primers, then multiplex PCR in a second round. TCRdb re-analysed the multiplex PCR reads in MiXCR, keeping a single row per CDR3 protein. Among roughly 410,000 distinct CDR3 sequences listed, roughly 14% were seen once. The germline V and J ends were trimmed by 5 bases and 7 bases, with 14 bases remaining between them. This CDR3 region has 13 residues. CDR1 and CDR2 (germline): MNHNS, SASEGT. These data originate in a study of Graves' ophthalmopathy and Graves' hyperthyroidism.

The V call is TRBV6-1, the J call TRBJ1-2; TRBD1 might be the D (6 bases). The sequence came from a woman aged 18-29 years with stable Graves' hyperthyroidism. The sample taken for sequencing was peripheral blood. DNA of the CDR3: TGTGCCAGCAGTCCAAGGGGGGAGTTTGGCTACACCTTC. This sequence encodes CASSPRGEFGYTF.